These 4 T cell receptor beta chains were sequenced from one sample in a study of CD8 T cells in ankylosing spondylitis. TCRdb recomputed calls from the 5' RACE reads with MiXCR, one row per CDR3 protein. The profile shows 250,000 to 400,000 distinct CDR3 sequences, 11% of them singletons. Specimen: blood, either unsorted or a sorted T cell fraction (not recorded which). The receptors were sampled from a female donor with ankylosing spondylitis or in good health (not recorded which).

This clonotype was detected a few times. The V call is TRBV5-6, the J call TRBJ2-1; 14 bases agree with TRBD2. Germline CDR1 and CDR2: SGHDT and YYEEEE. The CDR3 extends over 16 amino acids. Germline trimming cut 3 bases from V and 5 bases from J; bases unmatched to any gene: 4. The CDR3 bases are TGTGCCAGCAGCTCCCGACTAGCGGGGGGGAACAATGAGCAGTTCTTC. It encodes CASSSRLAGGNNEQFF.

At least ten counts were recorded for this clonotype. V usage is TRBV5-1 and J usage is TRBJ1-1; D perhaps matches TRBD1 (6 bases). CDR1 SGHRS and CDR2 YFSETQ come from the germline V gene. The CDR3 runs to 14 residues. Trimming cost V 7 bases and J 2 bases, with 15 bases left between them. CDR3 sequence (DNA): TGCGCCAGCGGACCAGGACAGCTCAACACTGAAGCTTTCTTT. Translated, it gives CASGPGQLNTEAFF.

This clonotype has at least ten counts. V gene TRBV7-9 combines with J gene TRBJ1-5; no clear D gene. The germline gives CDR1 SEHNR, CDR2 FQNEAQ (reference sequence). The CDR3 is 13 residues long. The V and J ends lost 1 base and 4 bases respectively, with 5 bases between them. In DNA form, the CDR3 reads TGTGCCAGCAGCTTAGATGAAAATCAGCCCCAGCATTTT. Its translation: CASSLDENQPQHF.

This clonotype was counted many times. The rearrangement links TRBV7-2 to TRBJ2-2; D is possibly TRBD1 or TRBD2 (6 bases each). Germline values: CDR1 SGHTA, CDR2 FQGNSA. The CDR3 is 15 residues long. Trimming stripped 5 bases from V and 6 bases from J, with 16 bases between. CDR3 sequence reads: CASSPRGRGSGELFF. CDR3 bases: TGTGCCAGCAGCCCCCGGGGGCGAGGCTCCGGGGAGCTGTTTTTT.